The source of this TCR beta chain is a study of blood T cell repertoires in COVID-19. Study information: COVID-19 samples from acute and convalescent phases originated in the United States, Italy and Spain. The cDNA or gDNA used as material had been derived from T cells, B-cell-depleted T cells, or PBMCs.

V was clipped by 4 bases and J by 5 bases, with 14 bases between them. The CDR3 length is 15 residues. Per the germline V gene, CDR1 is LGHDT and CDR2 is YNNKEL (reference sequence). Per the authors' pipeline: Reference gene primer amplification gave nucleated cell count estimates. Some clones are missing from TCRdb's copy, which holds only in-frame ones; the method was immunoSEQ multiplex PCR. Clone size and the V and J calls come from that table; the DNA yielded D and trimming. The repertoire holds around 300,000 clones, 89% seen once, with roughly 1.8% in the top ten. Sequenced input: PBMCs or T cells enriched from blood (not recorded which). This receptor was taken from a woman aged 60-75 years who had recovered from COVID-19. The V and J genes are TRBV3-1 (or the pseudogene TRBV3-2) and TRBJ1-4; D is unresolved. The CDR3 nucleotides are TGTGCCAGCAGCCCCGCCAGACGGAGGAATGAAAAACTGTTTTTT. Residues: CASSPARRRNEKLFF.